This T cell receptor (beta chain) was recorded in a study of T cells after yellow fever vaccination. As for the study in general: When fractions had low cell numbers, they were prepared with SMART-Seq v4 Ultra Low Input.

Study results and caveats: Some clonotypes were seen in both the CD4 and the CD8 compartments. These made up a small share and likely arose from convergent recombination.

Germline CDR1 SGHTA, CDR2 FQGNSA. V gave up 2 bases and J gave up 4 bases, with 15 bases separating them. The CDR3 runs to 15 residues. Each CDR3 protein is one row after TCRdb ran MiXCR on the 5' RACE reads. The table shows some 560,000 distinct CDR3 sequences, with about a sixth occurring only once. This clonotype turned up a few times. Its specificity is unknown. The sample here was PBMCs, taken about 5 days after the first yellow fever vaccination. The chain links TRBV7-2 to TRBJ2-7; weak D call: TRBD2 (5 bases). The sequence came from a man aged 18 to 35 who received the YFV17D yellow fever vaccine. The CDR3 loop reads CASSLNSQPGYEQYV. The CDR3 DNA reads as TGTGCCAGCAGCTTAAATTCACAGCCGGGGTACGAGCAGTACGTC.